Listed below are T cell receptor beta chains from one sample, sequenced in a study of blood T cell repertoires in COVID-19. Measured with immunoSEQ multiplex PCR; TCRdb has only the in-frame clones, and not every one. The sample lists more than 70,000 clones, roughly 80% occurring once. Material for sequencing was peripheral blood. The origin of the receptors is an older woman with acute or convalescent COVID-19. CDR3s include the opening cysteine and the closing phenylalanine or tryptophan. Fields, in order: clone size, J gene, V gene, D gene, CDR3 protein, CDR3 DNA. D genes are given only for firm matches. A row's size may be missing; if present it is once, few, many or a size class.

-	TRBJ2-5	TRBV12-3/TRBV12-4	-	CASSFREETQYF	TGTGCCAGCAGTTTTCGGGAAGAGACCCAGTACTTC
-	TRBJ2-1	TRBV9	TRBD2	CASSLFSGNEQFF	TGTGCCAGCAGCTTATTTAGCGGGAATGAGCAGTTCTTC
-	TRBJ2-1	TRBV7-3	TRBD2	CASSQLAGALNAQFF	TGTGCCAGCAGCCAACTAGCGGGTGCTTTGAATGCGCAGTTCTTC
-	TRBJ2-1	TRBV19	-	CASNYDGTQQFF	TGTGCCAGTAACTACGACGGGACTCAGCAGTTCTTC
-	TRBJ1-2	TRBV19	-	CASSTRNTRTTNYGYTF	TGTGCCAGTAGTACCCGAAACACCCGGACTACAAACTATGGCTACACCTTC
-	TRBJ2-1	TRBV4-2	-	CASSRGDPTSDNEQFF	TGTGCCAGCAGCCGAGGTGACCCGACGTCGGACAATGAGCAGTTCTTC
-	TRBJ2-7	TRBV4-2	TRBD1	CASSQDRGQDEQYF	TGTGCCAGCAGCCAAGACAGGGGGCAGGACGAGCAGTACTTC
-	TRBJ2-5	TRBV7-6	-	CASSPRLGRTQETQYF	TGTGCCAGCAGCCCCCGTTTGGGGCGAACCCAAGAGACCCAGTACTTC
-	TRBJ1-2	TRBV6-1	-	CASSEWAGEGSGYTF	TGTGCCAGCAGTGAATGGGCAGGGGAAGGTAGTGGCTACACCTTC
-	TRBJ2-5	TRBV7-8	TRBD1	CASSLTDRVKETQYF	TGTGCCAGCAGCTTAACAGACAGGGTCAAAGAGACCCAGTACTTC
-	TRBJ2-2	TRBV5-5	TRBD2	CASRGGRTTGELFF	TGTGCCAGCAGGGGCGGGAGGACCACCGGGGAGCTGTTTTTT
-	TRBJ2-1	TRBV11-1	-	CASSSGQGLDEQFF	TGTGCCAGCAGCTCCGGACAAGGGCTCGATGAGCAGTTCTTC
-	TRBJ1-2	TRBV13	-	CASQKAQVYGYTF	TGTGCCAGCCAAAAGGCTCAGGTTTATGGCTACACCTTC
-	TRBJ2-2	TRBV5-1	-	CASNQGSNTGELFF	TGCGCCAGCAACCAGGGGTCGAACACCGGGGAGCTGTTTTTT
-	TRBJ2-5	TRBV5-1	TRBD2	CASSRFIGTTQETQYF	TGCGCCAGCAGCCGCTTTATCGGGACTACACAAGAGACCCAGTACTTC
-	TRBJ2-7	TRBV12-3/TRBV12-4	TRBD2	CASSFWGGGEQYF	TGTGCCAGCAGCTTTTGGGGGGGAGGCGAGCAGTACTTC
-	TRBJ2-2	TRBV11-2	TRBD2	CASSLNSGGRGNTGELFF	TGTGCCAGCAGCTTAAATAGTGGCGGGAGAGGAAACACCGGGGAGCTGTTTTTT
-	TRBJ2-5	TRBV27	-	CASKTLGETQYF	TGTGCCAGCAAGACTCTGGGAGAGACCCAGTACTTC
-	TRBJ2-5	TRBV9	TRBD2	CASSVVASGRETQYF	TGTGCCAGCAGCGTAGTGGCTAGCGGGAGAGAGACCCAGTACTTC
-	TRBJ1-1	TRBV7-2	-	CASSYGWRTEAFF	TGTGCCAGCAGCTACGGATGGAGGACTGAAGCTTTCTTT
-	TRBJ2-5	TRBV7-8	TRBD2	CASSTRLAGDFETQYF	TGTGCCAGCAGCACCCGACTAGCGGGAGATTTCGAGACCCAGTACTTC
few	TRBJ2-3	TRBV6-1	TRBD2	CASSARRAGGTDTQYF	TGTGCCAGCAGTGCCCGGAGGGCGGGAGGGACAGATACGCAGTATTTT
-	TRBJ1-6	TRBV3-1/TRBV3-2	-	CASSQATAPLHF	TGTGCCAGCAGCCAGGCCACAGCACCCCTCCACTTT
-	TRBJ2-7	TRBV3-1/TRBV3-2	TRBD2	CASSQGGTSGSGEQYF	TGTGCCAGCAGCCAGGGAGGGACTAGCGGGAGTGGCGAGCAGTACTTC
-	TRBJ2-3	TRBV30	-	CAWSPSRAADTQYF	TGTGCCTGGAGCCCTAGTCGAGCCGCAGATACGCAGTATTTT